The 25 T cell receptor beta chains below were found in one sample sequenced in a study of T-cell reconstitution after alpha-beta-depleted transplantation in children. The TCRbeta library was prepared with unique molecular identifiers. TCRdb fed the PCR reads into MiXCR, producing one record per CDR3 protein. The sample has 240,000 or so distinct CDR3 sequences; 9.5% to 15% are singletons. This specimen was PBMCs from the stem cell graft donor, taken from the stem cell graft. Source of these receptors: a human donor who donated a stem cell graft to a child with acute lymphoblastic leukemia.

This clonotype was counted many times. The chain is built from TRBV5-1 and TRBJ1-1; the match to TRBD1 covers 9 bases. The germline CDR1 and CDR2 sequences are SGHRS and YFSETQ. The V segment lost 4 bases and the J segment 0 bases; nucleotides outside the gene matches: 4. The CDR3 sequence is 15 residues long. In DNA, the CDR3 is TGCGCCAGCAGCCGACAGGGGGGGATGAACACTGAAGCTTTCTTT. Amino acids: CASSRQGGMNTEAFF.

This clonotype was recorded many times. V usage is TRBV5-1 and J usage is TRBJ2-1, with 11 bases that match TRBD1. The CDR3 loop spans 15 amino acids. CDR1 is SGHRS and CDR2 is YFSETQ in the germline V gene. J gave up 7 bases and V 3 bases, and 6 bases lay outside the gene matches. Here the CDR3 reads CASSSGQGAWNEQFF. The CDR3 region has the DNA TGCGCCAGCAGCTCCGGACAGGGGGCATGGAATGAGCAGTTCTTC.

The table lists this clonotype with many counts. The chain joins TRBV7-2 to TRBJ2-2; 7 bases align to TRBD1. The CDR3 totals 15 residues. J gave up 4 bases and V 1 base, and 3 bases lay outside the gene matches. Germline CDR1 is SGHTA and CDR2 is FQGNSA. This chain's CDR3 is CASSLVGQITGELFF. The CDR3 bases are TGTGCCAGCAGCTTAGTGGGACAGATCACCGGGGAGCTGTTTTTT.

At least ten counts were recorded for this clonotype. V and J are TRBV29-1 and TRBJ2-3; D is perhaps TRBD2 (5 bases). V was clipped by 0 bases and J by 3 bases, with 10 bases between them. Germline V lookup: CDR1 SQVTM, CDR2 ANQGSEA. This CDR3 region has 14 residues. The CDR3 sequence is CSVEETILTDTQYF. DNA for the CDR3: TGCAGCGTTGAAGAGACTATTTTAACAGATACGCAGTATTTT.

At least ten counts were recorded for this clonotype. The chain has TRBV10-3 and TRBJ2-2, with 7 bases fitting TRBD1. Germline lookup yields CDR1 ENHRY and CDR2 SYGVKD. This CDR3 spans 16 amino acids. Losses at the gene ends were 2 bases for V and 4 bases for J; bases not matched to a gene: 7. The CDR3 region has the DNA TGTGCCATCAGTGAGAATATCGGACAGGCCACCGGGGAGCTGTTTTTT. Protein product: CAISENIGQATGELFF.

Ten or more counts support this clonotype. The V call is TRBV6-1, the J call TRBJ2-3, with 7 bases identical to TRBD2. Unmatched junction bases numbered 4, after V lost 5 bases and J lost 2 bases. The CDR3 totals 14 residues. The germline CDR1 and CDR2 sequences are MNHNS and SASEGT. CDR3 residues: CASSSGDNTDTQYF. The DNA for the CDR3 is TGTGCCAGCAGTAGCGGGGATAACACAGATACGCAGTATTTT.

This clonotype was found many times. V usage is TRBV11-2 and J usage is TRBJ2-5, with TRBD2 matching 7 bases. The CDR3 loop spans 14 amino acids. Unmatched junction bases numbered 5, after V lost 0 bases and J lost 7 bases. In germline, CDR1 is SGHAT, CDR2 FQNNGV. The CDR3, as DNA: TGTGCCAGCAGCTTAGAGGCGGGGGTTGGGACCCAGTACTTC. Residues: CASSLEAGVGTQYF.

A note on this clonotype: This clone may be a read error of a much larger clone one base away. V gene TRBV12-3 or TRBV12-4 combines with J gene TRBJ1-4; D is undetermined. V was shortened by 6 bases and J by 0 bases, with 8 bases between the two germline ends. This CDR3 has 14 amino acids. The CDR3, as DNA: TGTGCCAGCAGATTATTCGCAACTAATGAAAAACTGTTTTTT. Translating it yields CASRLFATNEKLFF.

The CDR3 sequence: CASSHSSSRLAGGTEQFF. CDR3 in DNA: TGCGCCAGCAGCCATTCGTCTTCGCGACTAGCGGGGGGGACTGAGCAGTTCTTC. V and J are TRBV5-1 and TRBJ2-1; TRBD2 matches 14 bases. Germline values: CDR1 SGHRS, CDR2 YFSETQ. This CDR3 spans 18 amino acids. The ends lost 4 bases at V and 9 bases at J; junction bases unmatched: 15.

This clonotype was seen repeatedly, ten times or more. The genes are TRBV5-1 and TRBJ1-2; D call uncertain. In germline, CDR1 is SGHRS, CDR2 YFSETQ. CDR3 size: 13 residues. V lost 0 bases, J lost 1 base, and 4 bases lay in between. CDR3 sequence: CASSLGHNYGYTF. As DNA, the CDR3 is TGCGCCAGCAGCTTGGGACATAACTATGGCTACACCTTC.

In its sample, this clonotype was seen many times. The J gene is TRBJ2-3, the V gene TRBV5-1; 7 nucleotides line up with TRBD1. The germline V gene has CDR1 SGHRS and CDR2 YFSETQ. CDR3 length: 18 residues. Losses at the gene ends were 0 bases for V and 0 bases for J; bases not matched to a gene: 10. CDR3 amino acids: CASSLDRGRASSTDTQYF. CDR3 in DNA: TGCGCCAGCAGCTTGGACAGGGGACGCGCCTCGAGCACAGATACGCAGTATTTT.

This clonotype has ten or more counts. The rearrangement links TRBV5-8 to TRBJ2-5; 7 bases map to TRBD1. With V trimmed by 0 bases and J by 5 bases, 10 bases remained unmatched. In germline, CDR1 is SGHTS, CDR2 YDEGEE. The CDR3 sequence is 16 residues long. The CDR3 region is CASSLGQGQARETQYF. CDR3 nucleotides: TGTGCCAGCAGCTTGGGACAGGGCCAGGCCAGGGAGACCCAGTACTTC.

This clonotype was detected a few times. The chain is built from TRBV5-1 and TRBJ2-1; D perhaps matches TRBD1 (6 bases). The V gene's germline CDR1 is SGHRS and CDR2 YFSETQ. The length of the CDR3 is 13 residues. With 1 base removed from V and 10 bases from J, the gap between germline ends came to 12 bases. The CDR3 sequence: CASSLPRTEEQFF. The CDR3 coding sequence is TGCGCCAGCAGCTTGCCAAGGACAGAGGAGCAGTTCTTC.

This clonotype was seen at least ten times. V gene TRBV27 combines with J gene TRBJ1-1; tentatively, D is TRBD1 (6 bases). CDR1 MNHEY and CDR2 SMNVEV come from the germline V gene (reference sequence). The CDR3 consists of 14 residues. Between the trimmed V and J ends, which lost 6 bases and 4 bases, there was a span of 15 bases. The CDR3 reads CASSPQGPFTEAFF. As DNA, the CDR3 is TGTGCCAGCAGCCCACAGGGCCCGTTCACTGAAGCTTTCTTT.

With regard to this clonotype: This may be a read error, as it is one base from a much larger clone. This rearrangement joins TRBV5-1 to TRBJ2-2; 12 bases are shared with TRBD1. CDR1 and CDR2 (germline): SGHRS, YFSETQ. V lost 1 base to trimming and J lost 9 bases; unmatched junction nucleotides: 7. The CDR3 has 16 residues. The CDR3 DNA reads TGCGCCAGCAGCTTGTGGGGACAGGGGGCTACCTGGGAGCTGTTTTTT. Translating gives CASSLWGQGATWELFF.

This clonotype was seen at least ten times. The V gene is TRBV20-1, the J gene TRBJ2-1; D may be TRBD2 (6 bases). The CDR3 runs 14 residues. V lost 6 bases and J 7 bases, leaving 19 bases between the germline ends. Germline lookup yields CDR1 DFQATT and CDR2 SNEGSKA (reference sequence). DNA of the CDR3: TGCAGTGCCCGGGGGTGGCGGGATAAAAATGAGCAGTTCTTC. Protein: CSARGWRDKNEQFF.

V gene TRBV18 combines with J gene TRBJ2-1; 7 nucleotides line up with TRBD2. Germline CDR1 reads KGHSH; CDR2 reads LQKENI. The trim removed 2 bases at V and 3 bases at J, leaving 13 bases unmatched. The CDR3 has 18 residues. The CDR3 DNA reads TGTGCCAGCTCACCATCTCGCCTAGCGGCCTCTCACTACAATGAGCAGTTCTTC. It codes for CASSPSRLAASHYNEQFF.

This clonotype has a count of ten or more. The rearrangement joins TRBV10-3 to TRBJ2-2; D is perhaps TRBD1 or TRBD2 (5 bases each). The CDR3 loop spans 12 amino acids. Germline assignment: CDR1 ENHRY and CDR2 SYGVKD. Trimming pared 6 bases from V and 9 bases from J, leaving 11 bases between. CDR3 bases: TGTGCCATCAGCCTTGGGACCTGGGAGCTGTTTTTT. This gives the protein CAISLGTWELFF.

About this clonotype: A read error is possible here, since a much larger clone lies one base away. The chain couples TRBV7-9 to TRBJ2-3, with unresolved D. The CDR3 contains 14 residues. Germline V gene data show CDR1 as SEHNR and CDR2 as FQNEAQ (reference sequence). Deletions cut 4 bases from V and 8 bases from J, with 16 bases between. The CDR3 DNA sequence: TGTGCCAGCAGCTCGGGCCTCCTGCACGGTACGCAGTATTTT. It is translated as CASSSGLLHGTQYF.

Here the CDR3 reads CASSLQTGGGYFTLANVLTF. The CDR3 DNA reads TGTGCCAGCAGCTTACAGACCGGGGGAGGGTATTTTACATTAGCCAACGTCCTGACTTTC. The chain recombines TRBV11-2 with TRBJ2-6; 7 bases line up with TRBD2. V was pared by 2 bases and J by 7 bases, with 20 bases of the junction left unmatched. Germline values: CDR1 SGHAT, CDR2 FQNNGV. The CDR3 is 20 amino acids.

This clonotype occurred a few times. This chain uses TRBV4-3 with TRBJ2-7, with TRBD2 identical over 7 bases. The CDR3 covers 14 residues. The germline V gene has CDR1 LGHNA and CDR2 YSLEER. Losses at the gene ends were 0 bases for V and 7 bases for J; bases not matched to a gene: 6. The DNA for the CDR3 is TGCGCCAGCAGCCAAGATCGTTGGGGGGGGGAGCAGTACTTC. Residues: CASSQDRWGGEQYF.

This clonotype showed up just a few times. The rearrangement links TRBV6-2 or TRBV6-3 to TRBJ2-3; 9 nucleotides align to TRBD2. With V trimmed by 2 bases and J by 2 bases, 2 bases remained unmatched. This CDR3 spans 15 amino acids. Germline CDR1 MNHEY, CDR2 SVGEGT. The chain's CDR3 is CASSYGTSHTDTQYF. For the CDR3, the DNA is TGTGCCAGCAGTTACGGGACTAGCCACACAGATACGCAGTATTTT.

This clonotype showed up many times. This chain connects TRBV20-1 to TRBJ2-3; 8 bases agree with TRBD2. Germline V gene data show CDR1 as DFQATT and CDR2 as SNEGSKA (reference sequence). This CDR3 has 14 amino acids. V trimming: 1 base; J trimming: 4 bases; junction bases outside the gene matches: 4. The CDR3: CSARGSGVADTQYF. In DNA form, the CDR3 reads TGCAGTGCTAGAGGTAGCGGGGTCGCAGATACGCAGTATTTT.

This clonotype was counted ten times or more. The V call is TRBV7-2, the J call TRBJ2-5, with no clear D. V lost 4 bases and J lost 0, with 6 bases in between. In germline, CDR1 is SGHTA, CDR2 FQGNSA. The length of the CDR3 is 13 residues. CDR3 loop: CASSSGYQETQYF. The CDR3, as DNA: TGTGCCAGCAGCTCAGGCTACCAAGAGACCCAGTACTTC.

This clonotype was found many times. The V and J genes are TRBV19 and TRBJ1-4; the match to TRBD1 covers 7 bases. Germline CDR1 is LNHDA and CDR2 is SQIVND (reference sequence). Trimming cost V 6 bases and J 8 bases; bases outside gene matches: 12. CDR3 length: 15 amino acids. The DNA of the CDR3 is TGTGCCAGTAGCGATACAGGGGTCCTACGGGAAAAACTGTTTTTT. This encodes CASSDTGVLREKLFF.